The rows below give T cell receptor beta chains drawn from one sample of a study of post-analysis software for immune sequencing data. TCRdb called the PCR reads again in MiXCR, with one record for every CDR3 protein. Of fewer than 850,000 distinct CDR3 sequences in the sample, 30% were seen once. The specimen was blood. The source of these receptors is a girl under 18 with multiple sclerosis. Each CDR3 is given with its conserved first and last residue. Expanded clones are given a class, and other clones once, few, many or no size at all.

V gene	clone size	J gene	CDR3 protein
TRBV28	NA	TRBJ2-5	CASSSHRIWTSGQETQYF
TRBV7-2	NA	TRBJ2-3	CASSWPGTGASDTQYF
TRBV7-2	NA	NA	CASSSGGQTQYF
TRBV20-1	few	TRBJ2-7	CSARPGTGDLLAYEQYF
TRBV14	NA	TRBJ2-7	CASSQVGLAYEQYF
TRBV20-1	NA	TRBJ2-5	CSAPIVETQYF
TRBV6-1	NA	TRBJ2-1	CASSEPGLAGWLNNEQFF
TRBV10-3	NA	TRBJ2-5	CAISESTQGGETQYF
TRBV12-3/TRBV12-4	NA	TRBJ1-5	CASSKADQPQHF
TRBV11-2	NA	TRBJ2-3	CASSLLPSAGSDTQYF
TRBV9	many	TRBJ2-1	CASSPTGGGYNEQFF
TRBV28	NA	TRBJ1-1	CASTGQPNTEAFF